The 20 T cell receptor beta chains below were found in one sample sequenced in a study of cytomegalovirus exposure and HLA in healthy donors. 13 Jbeta primers and 60 Vbeta primers were used for the PCR. Method: immunoSEQ multiplex PCR; TCRdb's copy keeps in-frame clones and lacks some. The table includes 200,000 to 250,000 clones, more than 65% detected once. The sequenced sample consisted of PBMCs. The receptors originated from a woman aged 25 to 39 in good health and CMV-seronegative.

The genes are TRBV5-4 and TRBJ1-2; D ambiguous. CDR1 is SGHNT, CDR2 YYREEE, per germline (reference sequence). V was shortened by 4 bases and J by 4 bases, with 11 bases between the two germline ends. The CDR3 covers 13 residues. CDR3 bases: TGTGCCAGCAGCATCCCAGGTTCCTATGGCTACACCTTC. It yields the protein CASSIPGSYGYTF.

This clone was counted a single time. CDR3 residues: CASSLRVLPSTDTQYF. In nucleotides, the CDR3 is TGTGCCAGCAGCTTACGGGTCCTCCCTAGCACAGATACGCAGTATTTT. This chain links TRBV7-9 with TRBJ2-3, with unresolved D. From germline, CDR1 is SEHNR and CDR2 FQNEAQ (reference sequence). Trimming removed 2 bases at V and 0 bases at J, with 12 bases between. This CDR3 is built from 16 residues.

V gene TRBV5-1 combines with J gene TRBJ2-2; a weak D match, TRBD1 (6 bases). V was shortened by 6 bases and J by 2 bases, with 11 bases between the two germline ends. There are 14 residues in the CDR3. In germline, CDR1 is SGHRS, CDR2 YFSETQ. DNA of the CDR3: TGCGCCAGCACCCTACAGGGAAACACCGGGGAGCTGTTTTTT. Translated: CASTLQGNTGELFF. Variable domain in full (rest from reference TRBV5-1 and TRBJ2-2): KAGVTQTPRYLIKTRGQQVTLSCSPISGHRSVSWYQQTPGQGLQFLFEYFSETQRNKGNFPGRFSGRQFSNSRSEMNVSTLELGDSALYLCASTLQGNTGELFFGEGSRLTVL.

The V and J genes are TRBV12-5 and TRBJ1-3; D perhaps matches TRBD1 (6 bases). V gave up 4 bases and J gave up 0 bases, with 16 bases separating them. This CDR3 spans 17 amino acids. Germline CDR1 is LGHNT and CDR2 is FRNRAP. The CDR3 loop reads CASGSLRDTDSGNTIYF. CDR3 nucleotides: TGTGCTAGTGGTTCGCTAAGGGACACCGACTCTGGAAACACCATATATTTT.

As to this clone: Other DNA sequences of this sample code for an identical CDR3. This sequence joins TRBV27 and TRBJ1-1, with a weak D call TRBD1 (5 bases). This CDR3 is built from 13 residues. Trimming took off 0 bases at V and 5 bases at J, with 7 bases between the two ends. In germline, CDR1 is MNHEY, CDR2 SMNVEV (reference sequence). The CDR3 spells CASSLSGVTEAFF. The CDR3 nucleotides read TGTGCCAGCAGTTTATCAGGGGTTACTGAAGCTTTCTTT.

This clone has only a few counts. J is TRBJ2-1 and V is TRBV2, with 11 bases matching TRBD2. V lost 4 bases to trimming and J lost 9 bases; unmatched junction nucleotides: 8. CDR1 is SNHLY and CDR2 is FYNNEI in the germline V gene. This CDR3 is 15 amino acids long. The CDR3 sequence: CASSGGLAGGREQFF. CDR3 bases: TGTGCCAGCAGTGGGGGGCTAGCGGGAGGTCGTGAGCAGTTCTTC.

On this clone: This sample also contains other DNA sequences that code for the same CDR3. The rearrangement joins TRBV6-1 to TRBJ1-4, with TRBD1 as a possible D gene (5 bases). V gave up 6 bases and J gave up 5 bases, with 16 bases separating them. CDR1 MNHNS and CDR2 SASEGT come from the germline V gene. The CDR3 consists of 15 residues. The CDR3 reads CASSTFFRTNEKLFF. CDR3 DNA sequence: TGTGCCAGCAGCACATTTTTCCGGACAAATGAAAAACTGTTTTTT.

This clone has just one count. V usage is TRBV19 and J usage is TRBJ2-7; 8 nucleotides agree with TRBD1. The CDR3 extends over 13 amino acids. V was clipped by 5 bases and J by 9 bases; unmatched bases: 9. Germline assignment: CDR1 LNHDA and CDR2 SQIVND (reference sequence). The DNA of the CDR3 is TGTGCCAGTAGTGTCGACAGGGGATTGGCGCAGTACTTC. Amino acids: CASSVDRGLAQYF.

The V call is TRBV5-4, the J call TRBJ2-5; 12 positions match TRBD2. Per the germline V gene, CDR1 is SGHNT and CDR2 is YYREEE (reference sequence). The CDR3 extends over 14 amino acids. V was clipped by 4 bases and J by 5 bases; unmatched bases: 3. The CDR3 loop is CASSRTSGDETQYF. In nucleotides, the CDR3 is TGTGCCAGCAGCAGGACTAGCGGGGATGAGACCCAGTACTTC.

Remarks on this clone: Additional DNA sequences in this sample encode the identical CDR3. The chain recombines TRBV4-2 with TRBJ1-2; 7 bases match TRBD1. CDR1 is LGHNA, CDR2 YNFKEQ, per germline. The CDR3 consists of 15 residues. Trimming cost V 3 bases and J 6 bases; bases outside gene matches: 10. CDR3 in DNA: TGTGCCAGCAGCCAGTCTACAGGGGAGAGAAATGGCTACACCTTC. Translation gives CASSQSTGERNGYTF.

The chain couples TRBV4-1 to TRBJ2-1; the D is unclear. Germline V lookup: CDR1 MGHRA, CDR2 YSYEKL. Trimming left V 1 base short and J 0 bases short, with 4 bases between. The CDR3 contains 14 residues. CDR3 loop: CASSQGSSYNEQFF. The CDR3 nucleotides read TGCGCCAGCAGCCAAGGCAGCTCCTACAATGAGCAGTTCTTC.

V gene TRBV19 combines with J gene TRBJ1-1; TRBD1 is a possible D gene (5 bases). This CDR3 has 13 residues. The germline V and J ends were trimmed by 0 bases and 7 bases, with 9 bases remaining between them. Germline V lookup: CDR1 LNHDA, CDR2 SQIVND (reference sequence). Here the CDR3 reads CASSIDTQGEAFF. CDR3 nucleotide sequence: TGTGCCAGTAGTATAGATACCCAGGGTGAAGCTTTCTTT.

The chain combines TRBV7-9 with TRBJ1-4; D remains unclear. V dropped 4 bases and J dropped 2 bases, with 11 bases sitting between them. CDR1 is SEHNR and CDR2 is FQNEAQ in the germline V gene (reference sequence). This CDR3 has 15 amino acids. The CDR3 spells CASSYRVTTNEKLFF. CDR3 DNA: TGTGCCAGCAGCTATCGGGTTACGACTAATGAAAAACTGTTTTTT. The variable domain in full, completed from reference TRBV7-9 and TRBJ1-4, reads DTGVSQNPRHKITKRGQNVTFRCDPISEHNRLYWYRQTLGQGPEFLTYFQNEAQLEKSRLLSDRFSAERPKGSFSTLEIQRTEQGDSAMYLCASSYRVTTNEKLFFGSGTQLSVL.

The chain is built from TRBV19 and TRBJ1-5; maybe TRBD1 (6 bases). CDR1 LNHDA and CDR2 SQIVND come from the germline V gene (reference sequence). Trimming removed 1 base from V and 1 base from J, with 8 bases in between. The CDR3 totals 15 residues. CDR3: CASSIGTASNQPQHF. The CDR3 nucleotides are TGTGCCAGTAGTATAGGGACAGCCAGCAATCAGCCCCAGCATTTT.

The chain carries TRBV18 and TRBJ2-2; maybe TRBD1 (5 bases). The length of the CDR3 is 15 residues. The V gene's germline CDR1 is KGHSH and CDR2 LQKENI. Between the trimmed V and J ends, which lost 2 bases and 4 bases, there was a span of 11 bases. The CDR3, as DNA: TGTGCCAGCTCACCATCGGACATTTCCACCGGGGAGCTGTTTTTT. It yields the protein CASSPSDISTGELFF.

This clone showed up just once. The junction shows a germline mismatch at one end, possibly a read error. This chain connects TRBV7-9 to TRBJ2-1; 10 nucleotides agree with TRBD1. The CDR3 contains 17 residues. Germline CDR1 and CDR2: SEHNR and FQNEAQ (reference sequence). The CDR3 sequence: CSSSQKTGQGPDNEQFF. DNA of the CDR3: TGTTCCAGCAGCCAGAAGACGGGACAGGGGCCAGACAATGAGCAGTTCTTC.

The chain employs TRBV6-5 and TRBJ1-2, with 8 bases aligning to TRBD1. The V gene's germline CDR1 is MNHEY and CDR2 SVGAGI. V shed 5 bases and J 4 bases; nucleotides not matched to a gene: 3. The CDR3 runs to 13 residues. The CDR3 region has the DNA TGTGCCAGCAGTAACAGGGGGGCCTATGGCTACACCTTC. This codes for CASSNRGAYGYTF.

With respect to this clone: The sample carries other DNA sequences with the same CDR3. The chain links TRBV18 to TRBJ1-5; TRBD1 aligns across 9 bases. V dropped 4 bases and J dropped 5; count of bases not matched to a gene: 3. The CDR3 length is 14 residues. Germline V lookup: CDR1 KGHSH, CDR2 LQKENI. The CDR3 spells CASSQQGADQPQHF. The CDR3 nucleotides read TGTGCCAGCTCACAACAGGGGGCGGATCAGCCCCAGCATTTT.

By its share, this clone is large. In the same sample, other DNA sequences code for this CDR3. This chain links TRBV4-2 with TRBJ2-7, with 11 bases fitting TRBD2. Looked up from germline, CDR1 is LGHNA and CDR2 is YNFKEQ. V gave up 0 bases and J gave up 5 bases; unmatched junction bases: 6. The CDR3 runs 16 residues. The CDR3 is CASSQEFSGGANEQYF. CDR3 sequence (DNA): TGTGCCAGCAGCCAAGAATTTAGCGGGGGGGCCAACGAGCAGTACTTC.

J is TRBJ1-2 and V is TRBV30; 9 bases are a match to TRBD1. The CDR3 runs 14 residues. V gave up 3 bases and J gave up 6 bases; unmatched junction bases: 8. The germline gives CDR1 GTSNPN, CDR2 SVGIG (reference sequence). The CDR3 bases are TGTGCCTGGAGGAACCGCGGGACAGGGAATGGCTACACCTTC. This codes for CAWRNRGTGNGYTF.